One sample yielded the 21 T cell receptor beta chains listed below, sequenced in a study of blood T cell repertoires in COVID-19. Assay used: immunoSEQ multiplex PCR; TCRdb lists only in-frame clones, some missing. The sample holds around 500,000 clones; around 85% are singletons and the top ten take roughly 8%. The specimen sequenced was PBMCs or T cells enriched from blood (not recorded which). The source of these receptors is an older woman who had recovered from COVID-19.

J is TRBJ2-7 and V is TRBV6-1; D perhaps matches TRBD1 (6 bases). V was clipped by 3 bases and J by 2 bases, with 14 bases between them. This CDR3 is built from 15 residues. Looked up from germline, CDR1 is MNHNS and CDR2 is SASEGT. The DNA of the CDR3 is TGTGCCAGCAGTGACGGTCAGGGGAAGCCCTACGAGCAGTACGTC. The encoded protein is CASSDGQGKPYEQYV.

The chain has TRBV3-1 (or the pseudogene TRBV3-2) and TRBJ1-3; weak D call: TRBD1 (6 bases). In germline, CDR1 is LGHDT, CDR2 YNNKEL (reference sequence). The CDR3 loop spans 16 amino acids. V was trimmed by 4 bases and J by 0 bases, leaving 13 bases between them. DNA of the CDR3: TGTGCCAGCAGCCGTGGCAGGGGTGACTCTGGAAACACCATATATTTT. Its protein is CASSRGRGDSGNTIYF.

This clone was observed a handful of times. The sample has other DNA sequences that encode this CDR3 too. The chain recombines TRBV9 with TRBJ2-5; 11 bases align to TRBD2. The CDR3 contains 16 residues. The V and J ends lost 0 bases and 2 bases, in that order; junction bases with no gene match: 3. Germline CDR1 and CDR2: SGDLS and YYNGEE. CDR3 residues: CASSVGLAGGQETQYF. DNA for the CDR3: TGTGCCAGCAGCGTAGGGCTAGCGGGGGGTCAAGAGACCCAGTACTTC.

V is TRBV2 and J is TRBJ1-5; tentative D call: TRBD1 (5 bases). The germline gives CDR1 SNHLY, CDR2 FYNNEI. V dropped 8 bases and J dropped 2 bases, with 13 bases sitting between them. The CDR3 length is 14 residues. CDR3 nucleotides: TGTGCCAGCCGACTGGGGCTGGGCAATCAGCCCCAGCATTTT. Its protein is CASRLGLGNQPQHF. The whole variable domain, filled in from reference TRBV2 and TRBJ1-5, reads EPEVTQTPSHQVTQMGQEVILRCVPISNHLYFYWYRQILGQKVEFLVSFYNNEISEKSEIFDDQFSVERPDGSNFTLKIRSTKLEDSAMYFCASRLGLGNQPQHFGDGTRLSIL.

The genes are TRBV30 and TRBJ2-5; 10 nucleotides line up with TRBD1. This CDR3 has 16 residues. Germline assignment: CDR1 GTSNPN and CDR2 SVGIG (reference sequence). J gave up 0 bases and V 2 bases, and 6 bases lay outside the gene matches. This CDR3 is CAWSPLGTGDQETQYF. The CDR3 DNA is TGTGCCTGGAGTCCCCTCGGGACAGGGGACCAAGAGACCCAGTACTTC.

The chain links TRBV30 to TRBJ1-3, with D maybe TRBD1 (6 bases). The germline V gene encodes CDR1 GTSNPN and CDR2 SVGIG (reference sequence). This CDR3 comprises 14 residues. V was trimmed by 7 bases and J by 0 bases, leaving 13 bases between them. The CDR3 DNA reads TGTGCCTTCCAGACAGGCCTCTCTGGAAACACCATATATTTT. This gives the protein CAFQTGLSGNTIYF.

The chain links TRBV24-1 to TRBJ1-2, with a tentative D call TRBD1 (5 bases). V dropped 5 bases and J dropped 2 bases, with 11 bases sitting between them. The CDR3 runs to 14 residues. Per the germline V gene, CDR1 is KGHDR and CDR2 is SFDVKD. The CDR3 sequence: CATSAQDTNYGYTF. CDR3 coding DNA: TGTGCCACCAGTGCCCAGGACACCAACTATGGCTACACCTTC.

The chain is built from TRBV7-2 and TRBJ2-1, with TRBD2 identical over 13 bases. V lost 6 bases and J lost 5; bases outside the gene matches: 10. The CDR3 totals 17 residues. Germline lookup yields CDR1 SGHTA and CDR2 FQGNSA. The CDR3 DNA sequence: TGTGCCAGCAGGGAACCCCCCGGGACTAGCGGGAACAATGAGCAGTTCTTC. This gives the protein CASREPPGTSGNNEQFF.

The rearrangement links TRBV10-2 to TRBJ1-5; no firm D call. The germline gives CDR1 WSHSY, CDR2 SAAADI. The V and J ends lost 1 base and 0 bases respectively, with 4 bases between them. This CDR3 comprises 14 residues. This CDR3 reads CASSELYSNQPQHF. CDR3 coding DNA: TGCGCCAGCAGTGAGTTGTATAGCAATCAGCCCCAGCATTTT.

V gene TRBV27 combines with J gene TRBJ1-2; the D gene is possibly TRBD1 (6 bases). The ends were cut back, 6 bases at V and 0 bases at J, with 17 bases in the middle. The CDR3 covers 16 residues. Germline values: CDR1 MNHEY, CDR2 SMNVEV (reference sequence). The CDR3 sequence is CASRSPRQDPNYGYTF. The CDR3 DNA follows: TGTGCCAGCAGGAGTCCCAGACAGGACCCTAACTATGGCTACACCTTC.

In DNA, the CDR3 is TGTGCCAGCAGTGAAAGGTGGACAGGGGATCAGCCCCAGCATTTT. Amino acids: CASSERWTGDQPQHF. The rearrangement uses TRBV6-1 and TRBJ1-5; TRBD1 matches 9 bases. This CDR3 has 15 residues. Germline CDR1 reads MNHNS; CDR2 reads SASEGT. V shed 2 bases, J shed 5 bases, and the junction held 4 bases outside the gene matches.

This rearrangement joins TRBV4-1 to TRBJ1-2; no definite D call. The CDR3 is 15 amino acids. V lost 0 bases, J lost 4 bases, and 12 bases lay in between. Germline V CDR1 and CDR2: MGHRA, YSYEKL. The CDR3 sequence: CASSQDDFGRYGYTF. DNA of the CDR3: TGCGCCAGCAGCCAAGATGATTTTGGGCGCTATGGCTACACCTTC.

J is TRBJ1-2 and V is TRBV10-3, with D perhaps TRBD1 (5 bases). V was clipped by 1 base and J by 8 bases, with 11 bases between them. The V gene's germline CDR1 is ENHRY and CDR2 SYGVKD. CDR3 size: 13 residues. This CDR3 is CAISEFQGKGYTF. The DNA of the CDR3 is TGTGCCATCAGTGAGTTTCAGGGAAAGGGCTACACCTTC.

This chain joins TRBV29-1 and TRBJ1-1, with 7 nucleotides matching TRBD1. V dropped 4 bases and J dropped 3; count of bases not matched to a gene: 8. Germline assignment: CDR1 SQVTM and CDR2 ANQGSEA. The length of the CDR3 is 14 residues. The CDR3 coding sequence is TGCAGCGTTGGCAGAGGACAGGACCACACTGAAGCTTTCTTT. Translation gives CSVGRGQDHTEAFF.

This chain uses TRBV6-5 with TRBJ2-3, with TRBD2 matching over 10 bases. The CDR3 runs to 14 residues. The germline V gene has CDR1 MNHEY and CDR2 SVGAGI. Losses at the gene ends were 6 bases for V and 3 bases for J; bases not matched to a gene: 3. Here the CDR3 DNA reads TGTGCCAGCAGCAAACTAGCGGGGACAGATACGCAGTATTTT. This codes for CASSKLAGTDTQYF.

V and J are TRBV7-9 and TRBJ2-1, with 8 bases fitting TRBD2. In germline, CDR1 is SEHNR, CDR2 FQNEAQ (reference sequence). This CDR3 spans 15 amino acids. V trimming: 5 bases; J trimming: 7 bases; junction bases outside the gene matches: 10. The CDR3 bases are TGTGCCAGCAGCCACCCGGGACTAGTATCGAATGAGCAGTTCTTC. This codes for CASSHPGLVSNEQFF.

This chain connects TRBV10-2 to TRBJ2-1, with a tentative D call TRBD2 (6 bases). V shed 4 bases and J shed 4 bases, with 20 bases lying between them. In germline, CDR1 is WSHSY, CDR2 SAAADI. The CDR3 extends over 17 amino acids. The CDR3 sequence is CASSGGTPWGRYNEQFF. In DNA, the CDR3 is TGCGCCAGCAGTGGAGGGACGCCTTGGGGGAGGTACAATGAGCAGTTCTTC.

V is TRBV24-1 and J is TRBJ1-5; D not certain. This CDR3 region has 13 residues. Trimming removed 6 bases at V and 6 bases at J, with 11 bases between. The germline V gene encodes CDR1 KGHDR and CDR2 SFDVKD. DNA for the CDR3: TGTGCCACCAGTTACGCTCCGAGTCAGCCCCAGCATTTT. Encoded protein: CATSYAPSQPQHF.

The CDR3 sequence: CASSPADSTDTQYF. The DNA of the CDR3 is TGCGCCAGCAGCCCAGCCGACTCAACAGATACGCAGTATTTT. This chain joins TRBV5-1 and TRBJ2-3; no reliable D call. Germline CDR1 SGHRS, CDR2 YFSETQ. V was cut by 4 bases and J by 3 bases, with 12 bases left in between. The CDR3 totals 14 residues.

The V gene is TRBV2, the J gene TRBJ1-4, with TRBD1 identical over 8 bases. This CDR3 has 11 residues. V lost 11 bases to trimming and J lost 7 bases; unmatched junction nucleotides: 3. Germline lookup yields CDR1 SNHLY and CDR2 FYNNEI. DNA for the CDR3: TGTGCCGGAGGGACAGGTGAAAAACTGTTTTTT. It specifies CAGGTGEKLFF.

The gene calls are TRBV5-4 and TRBJ2-7, with D hard to call. Trimming took 3 bases from V and 1 from J, leaving 14 bases between them. Germline V gene lookup returns CDR1 SGHNT and CDR2 YYREEE (reference sequence). CDR3 length: 15 residues. The DNA for the CDR3 is TGTGCCAGCAGCTCCGTAATCCTCTGTTCCTACGAGCAGTACGTC. As protein: CASSSVILCSYEQYV.